These 25 T cell receptor beta chains share one sample of origin, sequenced in a study of OX40 agonist ivuxolimab in advanced cancers. The library was produced with the immunoSEQ multiplex PCR assay. TCRdb's version of the immuneACCESS table is confined to in-frame rearrangements and falls short of the full clone set. An unresolved V gene accounts for under half of the shortfall where checked; the remainder is of unknown origin. Here the sample has about 83,000 clones; over 75% occur a single time. Roughly 0.71% of the sample is in the top ten clones. Sequencing was performed on CD4+ or CD8+ T cells sorted from blood, taken in a trial of the OX40 agonist ivuxolimab. These receptors were obtained from an adult with an advanced solid tumor such as melanoma, head and neck, liver or kidney cancer.

The chain uses TRBV2 and TRBJ2-7; D is ambiguous. Germline assignment: CDR1 SNHLY and CDR2 FYNNEI. V gave up 8 bases and J gave up 3 bases, with 11 bases separating them. This CDR3 has 12 residues. This CDR3 is CASAVLGYEQYF. The CDR3, as DNA: TGTGCCAGCGCAGTTCTAGGCTACGAGCAGTACTTC.

A remark on this clone: Compared with germline, one end of the junction differs, possibly owing to a read error. The same CDR3 can be traced to other DNA sequences in this sample. The genes are TRBV5-5 and TRBJ1-2; D call uncertain. The germline gives CDR1 SGHKS, CDR2 YYEKEE (reference sequence). The CDR3 extends over 11 amino acids. DNA of the CDR3: TGTGCCAGCAGCTTGAGCTATGGCTACACTTTC. Translated: CASSLSYGYTF.

This clone appeared a single time. V is TRBV4-3 and J is TRBJ2-3; D remains ambiguous. Trimming removed 0 bases from V and 4 bases from J, with 5 bases in between. The CDR3 loop spans 13 amino acids. Per germline, CDR1 LGHNA and CDR2 YSLEER. Here the CDR3 reads CASSQEIADTQYF. The DNA for the CDR3 is TGCGCCAGCAGCCAAGAAATAGCAGATACGCAGTATTTT.

The chain links TRBV7-2 to TRBJ1-3, with 7 bases fitting TRBD1. V lost 5 bases to trimming and J lost 0 bases; unmatched junction nucleotides: 4. The CDR3 is 15 amino acids. Germline V gives CDR1 SGHTA, CDR2 FQGNSA. As DNA, the CDR3 is TGTGCCAGCAGCCCCACAGGGGACTCTGGAAACACCATATATTTT. Translated, it gives CASSPTGDSGNTIYF.

This chain links TRBV6-1 with TRBJ1-6, with 7 nucleotides matching TRBD1. Unmatched junction bases numbered 2, after V lost 0 bases and J lost 6 bases. Germline V gene sequence: CDR1 MNHNS, CDR2 SASEGT. This CDR3 comprises 15 residues. This CDR3 is CASSEAAGGNSPLHF. In DNA, the CDR3 is TGTGCCAGCAGTGAAGCAGCAGGGGGTAATTCACCCCTCCACTTT.

The V call is TRBV7-2, the J call TRBJ2-7, with unresolved D. Trimming left V 0 bases short and J 4 bases short, with 16 bases between. Per germline, CDR1 SGHTA and CDR2 FQGNSA. CDR3 size: 16 residues. CDR3 in amino acids: CASSLAGSSKGYEQYF. The CDR3 coding sequence is TGTGCCAGCAGCTTAGCCGGGTCCTCAAAAGGGTACGAGCAGTACTTC.

This chain joins TRBV6-1 and TRBJ2-7; D possibly corresponds to TRBD1 (6 bases). This CDR3 has 17 amino acids. Germline V gene data show CDR1 as MNHNS and CDR2 as SASEGT. V was trimmed by 2 bases and J by 0 bases, leaving 17 bases between them. CDR3: CASSEKGVGSDSYEQYF. In DNA, the CDR3 is TGTGCCAGCAGTGAAAAGGGGGTGGGGTCGGACTCCTACGAGCAGTACTTC.

The chain carries TRBV9 and TRBJ1-2; D is unresolved. CDR3 length: 15 amino acids. CDR1 and CDR2 (germline): SGDLS, YYNGEE. The germline V and J ends were trimmed by 3 bases and 0 bases, with 12 bases remaining between them. The CDR3 DNA reads as TGTGCCAGCAGCGCCCTCGGTATAGCTAACTATGGCTACACCTTC. Encoded protein: CASSALGIANYGYTF.

The chain uses TRBV9 and TRBJ2-3, with 8 nucleotides matching TRBD2. The CDR3 length is 15 residues. The germline CDR1 and CDR2 sequences are SGDLS and YYNGEE. The V gene end was trimmed by 3 bases and the J gene end by 5 bases; junction bases not matched to a gene: 8. In nucleotides, the CDR3 is TGTGCCAGCAGCGGAAGCGGGGGTCTGCGAGATACGCAGTATTTT. Translation gives CASSGSGGLRDTQYF.

This sequence joins TRBV6-5 and TRBJ1-2; 8 nucleotides agree with TRBD1. With V trimmed by 5 bases and J by 4 bases, 9 bases remained unmatched. CDR1 and CDR2 (germline): MNHEY, SVGAGI. The CDR3 loop spans 15 amino acids. CDR3 in DNA: TGTGCCAGCAGTCGGGAGGACAGGGCACCCTATGGCTACACCTTC. Translated, it gives CASSREDRAPYGYTF.

This chain connects TRBV18 to TRBJ1-2; 8 bases align to TRBD1. V lost 3 bases, J lost 7 bases, and 4 bases stayed unmatched. Per germline, CDR1 KGHSH and CDR2 LQKENI. CDR3 size: 13 residues. The CDR3 nucleotides read TGTGCCAGCTCACCGACAGGGGAGTCTGGCTACACCTTC. The encoded protein is CASSPTGESGYTF.

The rearrangement uses TRBV2 and TRBJ1-2; D remains ambiguous. CDR3 length: 11 residues. The V end was cut by 7 bases, the J end by 10 bases, with 13 bases between. CDR1 and CDR2 (germline): SNHLY, FYNNEI. The CDR3 protein is CASKQAGDYTF. Here the CDR3 DNA reads TGTGCCAGCAAGCAAGCCGGCGACTACACCTTC.

This chain links TRBV10-3 with TRBJ2-7, with D unclear. CDR3 length: 15 amino acids. Germline CDR1 reads ENHRY; CDR2 reads SYGVKD. V was trimmed by 3 bases and J by 0 bases, leaving 12 bases between them. CDR3 DNA: TGTGCCATCAGTGATGGAACGGAGAGCTCCTACGAGCAGTACTTC. Translating it yields CAISDGTESSYEQYF.

The genes are TRBV2 and TRBJ2-1; TRBD2 agrees at 7 bases. The germline V gene encodes CDR1 SNHLY and CDR2 FYNNEI. The CDR3 runs to 15 residues. V dropped 6 bases and J dropped 2; count of bases not matched to a gene: 7. The CDR3, as DNA: TGTGCCAGCAGGAGCAGGGCGGGGGCCTACAATGAGCAGTTCTTC. Encoded protein: CASRSRAGAYNEQFF.

CDR3 coding DNA: TGTGCCAGCAGCACCTTACGGTTTAGCGAAAAACTGTTTTTT. It codes for CASSTLRFSEKLFF. The chain uses TRBV5-8 and TRBJ1-4, with unresolved D. CDR1 SGHTS and CDR2 YDEGEE come from the germline V gene. V lost 4 bases, J lost 8 bases, and 15 bases lay in between. The length of the CDR3 is 14 residues.

The chain employs TRBV25-1 and TRBJ2-1, with D tentatively TRBD1 or TRBD2 (5 bases each). This CDR3 has 13 residues. CDR1 MGHDK and CDR2 SYGVNS come from the germline V gene. Trimming left V 8 bases short and J 5 bases short, with 13 bases between. CDR3 coding DNA: TGTGCCAGCGGGACCCCCGGGGACAATGAGCAGTTCTTC. It codes for CASGTPGDNEQFF.

This chain links TRBV27 with TRBJ1-6; no clear D. Trimming took off 6 bases at V and 7 bases at J, with 16 bases between the two ends. This CDR3 contains 15 residues. CDR1 MNHEY and CDR2 SMNVEV come from the germline V gene (reference sequence). The CDR3 DNA sequence: TGTGCCAGCAGGAGGCGGCTGGTGAGCAATTCACCCCTCCACTTT. Protein sequence: CASRRRLVSNSPLHF.

This chain uses TRBV19 with TRBJ1-1; D ambiguous. With 5 bases removed from V and 0 bases from J, the gap between germline ends came to 7 bases. Germline V CDR1 and CDR2: LNHDA, SQIVND (reference sequence). This CDR3 is 13 amino acids long. In DNA, the CDR3 is TGTGCCAGTAGTCAGGCGATGAACACTGAAGCTTTCTTT. Its translation: CASSQAMNTEAFF. Combining the CDR3 with reference TRBV19 and TRBJ1-1 gives the whole variable domain DGGITQSPKYLFRKEGQNVTLSCEQNLNHDAMYWYRQDPGQGLRLIYYSQIVNDFQKGDIAEGYSVSREKKESFPLTVTSAQKNPTAFYLCASSQAMNTEAFFGQGTRLTVV.

The genes are TRBV19 and TRBJ1-2; TRBD1 might be the D (5 bases). Per germline, CDR1 LNHDA and CDR2 SQIVND (reference sequence). The ends were cut back, 3 bases at V and 4 bases at J, with 9 bases in the middle. This CDR3 comprises 13 residues. The chain's CDR3 is CASSIQGGYGYTF. The DNA for the CDR3 is TGTGCCAGTAGTATCCAGGGCGGCTATGGCTACACCTTC.

This sequence joins TRBV28 and TRBJ2-5, with no clear D. Gene TRBJ2-7 matches the end of the DNA better, so the J call may be wrong. CDR3 length: 15 residues. CDR1 is MDHEN, CDR2 SYDVKM, per germline. The CDR3 spells CASNPQHPSVDEQYF. CDR3 DNA sequence: TGTGCCAGCAACCCCCAGCATCCAAGTGTCGACGAGCAGTACTTC.

This chain links TRBV6-5 with TRBJ2-7; TRBD1 matches at 7 bases. CDR3 length: 13 residues. Germline CDR1 is MNHEY and CDR2 is SVGAGI. Trimming took 8 bases from V and 5 from J; bases not matched to a gene: 9. The CDR3 sequence: CASQRGTGDEQYF. The CDR3 DNA sequence: TGTGCCAGCCAAAGGGGCACAGGGGACGAGCAGTACTTC.

This clone occurred a few times. This chain uses TRBV6-5 with TRBJ1-2, with D unclear. CDR1 is MNHEY, CDR2 SVGAGI, per germline. The CDR3 loop spans 14 amino acids. With 0 bases removed from V and 5 bases from J, the gap between germline ends came to 10 bases. DNA of the CDR3: TGTGCCAGCAGTTACTCGAATGCAGAATATGGCTACACCTTC. Translated, it gives CASSYSNAEYGYTF.

J is TRBJ1-4 and V is TRBV9; the match to TRBD1 covers 9 bases. With 4 bases clipped from V and 8 bases from J, the junction kept 15 bases outside the gene matches. The germline V gene encodes CDR1 SGDLS and CDR2 YYNGEE. The CDR3 has 17 residues. The CDR3 loop reads CASSPRTGDASEEKLFF. DNA for the CDR3: TGTGCCAGCAGCCCAAGGACAGGGGACGCTTCGGAGGAAAAACTGTTTTTT.

The rearrangement links TRBV5-8 to TRBJ2-7, with D unclear. The V end was cut by 4 bases, the J end by 1 base, with 9 bases between. Germline loops: CDR1 SGHTS, CDR2 YDEGEE. The CDR3 loop spans 13 amino acids. CDR3 sequence: CASSLGRSYEQYF. CDR3 nucleotide sequence: TGTGCCAGCAGCCTGGGTCGATCCTACGAGCAGTACTTC.

The chain has TRBV6-5 and TRBJ2-3; D might be TRBD2 (5 bases). With 3 bases removed from V and 6 bases from J, the gap between germline ends came to 13 bases. The CDR3 has 14 amino acids. Germline loops: CDR1 MNHEY, CDR2 SVGAGI. This CDR3 is CASSYSWESDTQYF. CDR3 sequence (DNA): TGTGCCAGCAGTTATAGTTGGGAGTCCGATACGCAGTATTTT.